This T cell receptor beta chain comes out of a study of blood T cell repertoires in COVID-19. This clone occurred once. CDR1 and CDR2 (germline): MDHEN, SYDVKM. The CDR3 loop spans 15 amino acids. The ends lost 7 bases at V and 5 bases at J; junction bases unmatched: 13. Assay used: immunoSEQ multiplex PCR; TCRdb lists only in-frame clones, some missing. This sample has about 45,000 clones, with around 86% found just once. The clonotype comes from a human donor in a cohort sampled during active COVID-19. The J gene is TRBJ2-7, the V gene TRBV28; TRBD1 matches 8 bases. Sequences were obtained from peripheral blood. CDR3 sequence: CASTRAGGQGHEQYF. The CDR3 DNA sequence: TGTGCCAGCACCAGAGCTGGAGGACAGGGCCACGAGCAGTACTTC. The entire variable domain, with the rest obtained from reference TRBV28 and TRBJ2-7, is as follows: DVKVTQSSRYLVKRTGEKVFLECVQDMDHENMFWYRQDPGLGLRLIYFSYDVKMKEKGDIPEGYSVSREKKERFSLILESASTNQTSMYLCASTRAGGQGHEQYFGPGTRLTVT.